This T cell receptor beta chain comes out of a study of Ad26.COV2.S vaccination and SARS-CoV-2 variants. This clone has ten or more counts. The sample's treatment: some 20 received Ad26.COV2.S at low or high dose, single or two shots; about 5 received placebo; per-sample allocation not given. The investigators took samples on day 63 after the first vaccine or placebo injection. Some clones are missing from TCRdb's copy, which holds only in-frame ones; the method was immunoSEQ multiplex PCR. The table has about 680,000 clones, 89% seen once. J lost 5 bases, V lost 5 bases, and 6 bases had no gene match. In germline, CDR1 is MNHNY, CDR2 SVGAGI (reference sequence). There are 14 residues in the CDR3.

The chain employs TRBV6-6 and TRBJ1-1; TRBD1 aligns across 9 bases. The sequences come from peripheral blood, collected in a trial of Ad26.COV2.S vaccine versus placebo. The TCR comes from a person aged 18-60 years who received the Ad26.COV2.S COVID-19 vaccine or a placebo. The CDR3 region is CASSVTGGRTEAFF. DNA of the CDR3: TGTGCCAGCAGTGTAACAGGGGGCAGGACTGAAGCTTTCTTT.